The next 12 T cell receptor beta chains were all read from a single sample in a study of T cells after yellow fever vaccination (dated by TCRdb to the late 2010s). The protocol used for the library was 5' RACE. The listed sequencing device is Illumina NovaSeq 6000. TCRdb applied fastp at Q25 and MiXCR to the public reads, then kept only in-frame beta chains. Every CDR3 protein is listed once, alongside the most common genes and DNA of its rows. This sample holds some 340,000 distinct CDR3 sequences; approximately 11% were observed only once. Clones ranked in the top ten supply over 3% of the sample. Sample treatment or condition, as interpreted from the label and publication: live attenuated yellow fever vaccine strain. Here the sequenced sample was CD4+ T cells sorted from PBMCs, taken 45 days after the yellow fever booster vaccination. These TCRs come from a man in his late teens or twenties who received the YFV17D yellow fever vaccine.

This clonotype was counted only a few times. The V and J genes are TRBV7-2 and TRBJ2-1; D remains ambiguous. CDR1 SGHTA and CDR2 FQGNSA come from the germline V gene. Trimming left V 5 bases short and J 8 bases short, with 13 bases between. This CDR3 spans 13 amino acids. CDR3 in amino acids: CASSPTGIHEQFF. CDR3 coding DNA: TGTGCCAGCAGCCCAACTGGGATCCATGAGCAGTTCTTC.

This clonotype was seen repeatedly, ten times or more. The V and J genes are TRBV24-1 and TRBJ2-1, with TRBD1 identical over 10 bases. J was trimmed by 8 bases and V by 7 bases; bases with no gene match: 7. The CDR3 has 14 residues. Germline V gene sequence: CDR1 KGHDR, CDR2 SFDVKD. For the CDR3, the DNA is TGTGCCACCAGCAGGGACAGGGGATTTGATGAGCAGTTCTTC. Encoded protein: CATSRDRGFDEQFF.

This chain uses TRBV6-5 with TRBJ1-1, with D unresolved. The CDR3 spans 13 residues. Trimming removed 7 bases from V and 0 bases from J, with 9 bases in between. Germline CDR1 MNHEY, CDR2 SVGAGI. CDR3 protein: CASTPTVNTEAFF. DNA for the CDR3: TGTGCCAGCACACCCACTGTGAACACTGAAGCTTTCTTT.

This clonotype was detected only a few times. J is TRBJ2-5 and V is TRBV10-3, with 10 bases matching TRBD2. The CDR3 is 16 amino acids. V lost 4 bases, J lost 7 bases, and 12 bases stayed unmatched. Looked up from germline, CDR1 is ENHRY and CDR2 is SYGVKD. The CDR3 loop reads CAISVEAGGASGTQYF. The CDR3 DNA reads TGTGCCATCAGTGTCGAAGCGGGGGGGGCCTCCGGGACCCAGTACTTC.

Here the CDR3 reads CASSRHQGADYGYTF. CDR3 bases: TGTGCCAGCAGTCGTCATCAGGGGGCGGACTATGGCTACACCTTC. The chain recombines TRBV7-2 with TRBJ1-2, with TRBD1 identical over 8 bases. The junction had 9 bases not matched to a gene; V was cut back by 6 bases and J by 3 bases. The CDR3 has 15 amino acids. CDR1 and CDR2 from the germline V gene are SGHTA and FQGNSA.

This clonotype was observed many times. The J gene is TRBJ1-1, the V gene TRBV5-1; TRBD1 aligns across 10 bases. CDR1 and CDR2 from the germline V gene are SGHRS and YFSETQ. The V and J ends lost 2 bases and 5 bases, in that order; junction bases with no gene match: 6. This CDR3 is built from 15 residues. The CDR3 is CASSLSPGQGTEAFF. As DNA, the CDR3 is TGCGCCAGCAGCTTATCACCGGGACAGGGGACTGAAGCTTTCTTT. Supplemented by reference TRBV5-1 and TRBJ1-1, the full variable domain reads KAGVTQTPRYLIKTRGQQVTLSCSPISGHRSVSWYQQTPGQGLQFLFEYFSETQRNKGNFPGRFSGRQFSNSRSEMNVSTLELGDSALYLCASSLSPGQGTEAFFGQGTRLTVV.

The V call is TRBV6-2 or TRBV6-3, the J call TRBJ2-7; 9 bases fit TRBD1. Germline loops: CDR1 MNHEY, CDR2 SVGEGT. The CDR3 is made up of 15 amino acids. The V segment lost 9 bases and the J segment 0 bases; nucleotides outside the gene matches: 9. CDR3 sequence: CARIPGQGNSYEQYV. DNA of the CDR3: TGTGCCAGGATACCGGGACAGGGAAACTCCTACGAGCAGTACGTC.

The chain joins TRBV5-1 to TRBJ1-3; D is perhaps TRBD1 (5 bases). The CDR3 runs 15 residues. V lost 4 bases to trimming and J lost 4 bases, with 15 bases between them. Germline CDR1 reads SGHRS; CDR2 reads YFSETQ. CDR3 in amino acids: CASSTERGDGNTIYF. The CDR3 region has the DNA TGCGCCAGCAGCACCGAGAGAGGGGACGGAAACACCATATATTTT. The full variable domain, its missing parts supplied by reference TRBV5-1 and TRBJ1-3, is KAGVTQTPRYLIKTRGQQVTLSCSPISGHRSVSWYQQTPGQGLQFLFEYFSETQRNKGNFPGRFSGRQFSNSRSEMNVSTLELGDSALYLCASSTERGDGNTIYFGEGSWLTVV.

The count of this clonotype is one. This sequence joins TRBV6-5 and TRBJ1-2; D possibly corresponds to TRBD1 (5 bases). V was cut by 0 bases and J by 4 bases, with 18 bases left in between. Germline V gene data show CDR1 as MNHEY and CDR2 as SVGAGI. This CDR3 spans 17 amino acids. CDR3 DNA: TGTGCCAGCAGTTACTCGGGGGTTGCGGCCTCCGGCTATGGCTACACCTTC. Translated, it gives CASSYSGVAASGYGYTF.

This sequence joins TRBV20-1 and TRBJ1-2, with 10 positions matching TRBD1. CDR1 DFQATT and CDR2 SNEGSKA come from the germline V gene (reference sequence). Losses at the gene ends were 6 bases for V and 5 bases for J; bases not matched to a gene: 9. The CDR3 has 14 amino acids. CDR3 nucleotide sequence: TGCAGTGCCCGGGGTGACAGGGGGCGTTATGGCTACACCTTC. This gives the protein CSARGDRGRYGYTF.

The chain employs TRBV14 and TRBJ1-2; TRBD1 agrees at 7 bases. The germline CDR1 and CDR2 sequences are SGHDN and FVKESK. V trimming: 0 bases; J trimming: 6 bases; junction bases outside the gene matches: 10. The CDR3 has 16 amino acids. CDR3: CASSQDSIRGVHGYTF. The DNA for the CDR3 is TGTGCCAGCAGCCAAGATTCGATCAGGGGGGTTCATGGCTACACCTTC.

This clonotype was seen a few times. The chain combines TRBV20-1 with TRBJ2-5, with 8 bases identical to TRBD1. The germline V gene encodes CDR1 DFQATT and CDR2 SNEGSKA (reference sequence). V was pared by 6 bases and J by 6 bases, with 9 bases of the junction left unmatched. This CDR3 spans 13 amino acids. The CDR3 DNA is TGCAGTGCAATCGGACAGGGTGGTCAGACCCAGTACTTC. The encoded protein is CSAIGQGGQTQYF.